This note documents a single T cell receptor (beta chain) sequence. Its antigen is still unknown. Qualities for individual bases were not recorded, and no much larger clone is one base off. The record originates from a study of cytomegalovirus exposure and HLA in healthy donors (dated by TCRdb to the late 2010s). For context, the study as a whole: According to a later analysis, one platform produced both the 110 or so validation repertoires and the 720 or so repertoires of the first cohort. The study aimed to test whether signatures of past pathogen exposure could be identified by cataloging public T cell receptors. A separate validation cohort of roughly 120 different subjects was used in addition to the roughly 670-subject first cohort. High-throughput TCR immunosequencing, statistical association of individual TCRs with disease status, and machine learning were combined to predict cytomegalovirus infection status.

Findings and caveats that apply to the study as a whole: Of the cluster scores, around 95% were above 0 in a later analysis, which found that TCRs clustered in the first cohort also tended to co-occur in the 120 or so validation repertoires. All 120 or so repertoires were used to score co-occurrence in the validation cohort in a later analysis, because that analysis had no HLA typing for the cohort. While some public TCRs were present in many individuals, most TCR sequences turned up only very rarely across donors. In both the original and validation cohorts, the classifier was reported to diagnose cytomegalovirus status with high specificity and sensitivity. Three of the identified cytomegalovirus-associated TCR beta chains were confirmed in vitro to be specific for cytomegalovirus antigens. The study gave a list of some 150 TCR beta chains associated with cytomegalovirus. The authors suggested that the approach could potentially be extended to other disease states and immunological phenotypes.

CDR1 is given as ENHRY and CDR2 as SYGVKD, both from the germline V gene. Its CDR3 holds 18 amino acids, cysteine through phenylalanine. CDR3 DNA is the only sequence kept; it has 54 bases, read in frame from the first base. The junction shows trimming of 0 bases on V and 0 bases on J, plus 15 bases between the germline ends. Libraries were built with the immunoSEQ multiplex PCR assay. As for the authors' bioinformatics: To diagnose cytomegalovirus status from the catalog of TCR beta chain sequences, a statistical classification framework was built. Held by TCRdb, this immuneACCESS table contains in-frame sequences only and omits some clones. Under half of the omission traces to an unresolved V gene where checked; the cause of the rest is unknown. V and J calls and clone size are copied from that table; D and trimming were computed from the DNA. This sample comprises about 330,000 clones, just over 85% of them detected only once. The top ten clonotypes cover 0.84% of the sample.

Separate from the approximately 700-subject first cohort, the validation cohort of 120 subjects was the group to which the donors belonged. Rearrangement joined TRBV10-3 to TRBJ2-1; tentative D gene TRBD1, with 5 bases matching. The sample was PBMCs. This receptor was obtained from a woman younger than 35 in good health and CMV-seronegative. The CDR3 protein sequence reads: CAISESGRVRDSYNEQFF. The DNA is as follows: TGTGCCATCAGTGAGTCGGGCCGAGTCAGGGACTCCTACAATGAGCAGTTCTTC.